This T cell receptor (beta chain) was captured by sequencing in a study of beta chain features in type 1 diabetes. Study at large: Cell yields, age and gender were similar between patients and healthy donors. Study results and caveats: A closer apparent resemblance between naive, central memory and Treg TCRB repertoires was seen in patients than in healthy donors.

This clone was seen a handful of times. Its specificity is not known. It was via CD45RO/CCR7/CD25/CD127/CD95/CD27 that CD4+ naive, central memory, regulatory and stem cell-like memory cells were sorted. CDR1 and CDR2 from the germline V gene are MNHEY and SVGAGI. The CDR3 totals 12 residues. V lost 4 bases, J lost 11 bases, and 5 bases stayed unmatched. Sequencing targeted expressed TCRB transcripts, as all isolated RNA had been reverse transcribed. Reads from naive, central memory and regulatory T cell samples averaged about 3.9 million. Sequencing was performed with immunoSEQ multiplex PCR; in TCRdb, only in-frame clones are kept and a portion is missing. The repertoire holds 600,000 to 650,000 clones, around 15% seen once, with under 0.095% in the top ten.

The specimen was naive CD4+ T cells from blood. V gene TRBV6-5 combines with J gene TRBJ1-5, with 7 bases that match TRBD1. The receptor was derived from a man aged 18 to 29 in good health. CDR3 region: CASSSFTGAQHF. CDR3 nucleotide sequence: TGTGCCAGCAGTTCTTTTACAGGGGCCCAGCATTTT.